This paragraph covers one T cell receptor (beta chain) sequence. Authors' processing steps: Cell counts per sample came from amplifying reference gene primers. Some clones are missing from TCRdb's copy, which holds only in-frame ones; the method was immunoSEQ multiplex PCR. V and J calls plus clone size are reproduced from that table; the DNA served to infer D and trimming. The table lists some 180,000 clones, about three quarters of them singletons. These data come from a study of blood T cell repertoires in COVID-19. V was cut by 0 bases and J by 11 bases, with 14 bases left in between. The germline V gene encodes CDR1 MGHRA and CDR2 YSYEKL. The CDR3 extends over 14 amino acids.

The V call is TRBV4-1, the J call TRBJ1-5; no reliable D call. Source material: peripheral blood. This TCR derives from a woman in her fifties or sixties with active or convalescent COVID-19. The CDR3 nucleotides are TGCGCCAGCAGCCAAGAACCCGGGTCTACGGCCCAGCATTTT. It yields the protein CASSQEPGSTAQHF.